This T cell receptor (beta chain) emerged from a study of T cell responses to AZD1222 COVID-19 vaccine. Regarding the study as a whole: Reportedly, nearly half of unique spike TCRs recognized epitopes outside B.1.351/B.1.1.7 mutations. Baseline seropositives among AZD1222 recipients totaled only 5 to 7.

Generated by immunoSEQ multiplex PCR, the TCRdb table keeps only in-frame clones and is missing some. This table holds about 160,000 clones, 85% to 95% found once. Comments on this clone: The antigen remains unidentified.

The germline V and J ends were trimmed by 4 bases and 4 bases, with 10 bases remaining between them. The CDR3 length is 12 residues. Germline V gene lookup returns CDR1 GTSNPN and CDR2 SVGIG (reference sequence). This clonotype was sampled from an adult in good health. This chain joins TRBV30 and TRBJ1-2; unclear D gene. Sequencing was performed on peripheral blood, taken on day 0 of AZD1222 vaccination. The CDR3 is CAWKERGYGYTF. CDR3 bases: TGTGCCTGGAAGGAGCGAGGCTATGGCTACACCTTC.